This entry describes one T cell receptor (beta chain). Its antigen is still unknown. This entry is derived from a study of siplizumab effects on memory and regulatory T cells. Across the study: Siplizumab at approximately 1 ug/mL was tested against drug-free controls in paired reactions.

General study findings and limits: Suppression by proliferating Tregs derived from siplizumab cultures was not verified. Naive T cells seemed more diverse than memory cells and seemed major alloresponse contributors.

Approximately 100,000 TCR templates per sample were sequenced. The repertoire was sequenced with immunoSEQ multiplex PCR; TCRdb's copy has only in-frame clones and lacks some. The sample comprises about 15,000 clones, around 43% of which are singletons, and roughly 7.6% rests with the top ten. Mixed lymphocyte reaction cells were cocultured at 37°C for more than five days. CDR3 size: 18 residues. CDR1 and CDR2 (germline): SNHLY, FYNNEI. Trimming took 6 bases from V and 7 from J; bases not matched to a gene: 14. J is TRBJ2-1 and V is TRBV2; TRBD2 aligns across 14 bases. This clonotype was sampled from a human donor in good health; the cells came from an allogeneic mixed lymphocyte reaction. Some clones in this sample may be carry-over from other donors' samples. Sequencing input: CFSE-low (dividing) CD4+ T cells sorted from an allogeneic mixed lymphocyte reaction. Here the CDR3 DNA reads TGTGCCAGCAGGACCGGGACTAGCGGGAGTTTTTCGCGTAATGAGCAGTTCTTC. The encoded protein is CASRTGTSGSFSRNEQFF.